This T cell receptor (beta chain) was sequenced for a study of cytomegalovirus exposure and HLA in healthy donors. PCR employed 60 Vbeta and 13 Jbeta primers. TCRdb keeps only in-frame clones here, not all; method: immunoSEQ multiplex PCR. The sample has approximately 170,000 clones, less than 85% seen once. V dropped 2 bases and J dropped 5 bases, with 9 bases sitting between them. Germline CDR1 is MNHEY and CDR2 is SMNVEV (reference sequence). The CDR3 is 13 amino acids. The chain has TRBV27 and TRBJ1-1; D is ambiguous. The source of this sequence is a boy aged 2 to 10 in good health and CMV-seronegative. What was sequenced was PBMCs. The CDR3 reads CASSLNAGTEAFF. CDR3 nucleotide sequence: TGTGCCAGCAGTTTAAACGCGGGGACTGAAGCTTTCTTT.